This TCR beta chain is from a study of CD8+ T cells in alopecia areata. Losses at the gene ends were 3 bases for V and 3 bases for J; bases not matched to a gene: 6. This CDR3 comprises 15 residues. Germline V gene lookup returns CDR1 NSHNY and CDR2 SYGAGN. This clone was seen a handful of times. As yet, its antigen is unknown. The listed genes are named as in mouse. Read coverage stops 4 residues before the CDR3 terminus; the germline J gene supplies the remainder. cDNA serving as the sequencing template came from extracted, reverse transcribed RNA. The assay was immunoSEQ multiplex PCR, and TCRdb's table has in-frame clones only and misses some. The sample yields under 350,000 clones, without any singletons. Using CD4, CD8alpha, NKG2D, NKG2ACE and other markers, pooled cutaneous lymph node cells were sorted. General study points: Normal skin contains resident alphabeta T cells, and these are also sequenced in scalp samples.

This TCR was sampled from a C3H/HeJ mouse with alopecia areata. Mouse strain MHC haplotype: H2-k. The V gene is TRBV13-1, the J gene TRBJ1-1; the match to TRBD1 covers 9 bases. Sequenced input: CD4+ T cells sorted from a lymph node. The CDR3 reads CASSGYRGLDTEVFF. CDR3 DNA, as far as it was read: TGTGCCAGCAGTGGATACAGGGGGCTAGACACA.